This T cell receptor (beta chain) was documented in a study of early T cells in non-severe SARS-CoV-2 infection. From the 5' RACE reads, TCRdb called clonotypes with MiXCR, one entry per CDR3 protein. The sample lists 25,000 to 30,000 distinct CDR3 sequences, roughly 4% occurring once. The germline V and J ends were trimmed by 2 bases and 4 bases, with 9 bases remaining between them. There are 13 residues in the CDR3. The germline V gene encodes CDR1 GTSNPN and CDR2 SVGIG (reference sequence). This chain uses TRBV30 with TRBJ1-5; perhaps TRBD1 as D (6 bases). This clonotype was sampled from an adult who was a healthcare worker with PCR-confirmed SARS-CoV-2 infection or an uninfected control (not recorded which). Sequenced: whole blood. In nucleotides, the CDR3 is TGTGCCTGGAGTCGACAGGTAAATCAGCCCCAGCATTTT. It yields the protein CAWSRQVNQPQHF.